Each of the 17 T cell receptor beta chains below was sequenced from the same sample in a study of blood T cell repertoires in COVID-19. Produced via immunoSEQ multiplex PCR; TCRdb's table is partial and in-frame only. Of 80,000 to 100,000 clones in the sample, 70% to 85% were seen once. The material sequenced was peripheral blood. The receptor set was obtained from a man in his 70s with active or convalescent COVID-19.

This chain connects TRBV12-3 or TRBV12-4 to TRBJ1-2; the match to TRBD1 covers 9 bases. This CDR3 has 13 amino acids. After removal of 6 bases from V and 2 bases from J, the junction contained 1 base not matched to a gene. This CDR3 is CASRGQGNYGYTF. The DNA of the CDR3 is TGTGCCAGCAGGGGACAGGGAAACTATGGCTACACCTTC.

The V and J genes are TRBV6-5 and TRBJ2-7; possibly TRBD2 for D (7 bases). The CDR3 runs to 15 residues. Trimming took 5 bases from V and 7 from J, leaving 21 bases between them. Germline V CDR1 and CDR2: MNHEY, SVGAGI. The CDR3 protein is CASSRGAPPTYEQYF. CDR3 in DNA: TGTGCCAGCAGTCGGGGGGCCCCCCCTACTTATGAGCAGTACTTC.

V usage is TRBV6-1 and J usage is TRBJ2-7, with TRBD2 identical over 10 bases. V lost 0 bases, J lost 2 bases, and 1 base stayed unmatched. Germline values: CDR1 MNHNS, CDR2 SASEGT. The CDR3 loop spans 15 amino acids. CDR3 residues: CASSEASGGPYEQYF. CDR3 sequence (DNA): TGTGCCAGCAGTGAAGCTAGCGGGGGGCCCTACGAGCAGTACTTC.

This chain joins TRBV9 and TRBJ2-7, with TRBD1 identical over 8 bases. In germline, CDR1 is SGDLS, CDR2 YYNGEE. Trimming cost V 4 bases and J 2 bases; bases outside gene matches: 5. There are 14 residues in the CDR3. The CDR3 reads CASSLGQGTYEQYF. The CDR3 nucleotides read TGTGCCAGCAGCCTCGGACAGGGCACCTACGAGCAGTACTTC.

The chain is built from TRBV10-2 and TRBJ2-7; the match to TRBD2 covers 9 bases. This CDR3 has 15 residues. Germline V lookup: CDR1 WSHSY, CDR2 SAAADI. V lost 3 bases and J lost 4; bases outside the gene matches: 7. The CDR3 sequence: CASSDWRGGLYEQYF. CDR3 DNA sequence: TGCGCCAGCAGTGACTGGCGGGGGGGCCTTTACGAGCAGTACTTC.

The chain employs TRBV3-1 (or the pseudogene TRBV3-2) and TRBJ2-3; D gene uncertain. The germline V gene has CDR1 LGHDT and CDR2 YNNKEL (reference sequence). The V gene lost 1 base and the J gene lost 0 bases, with 11 bases spanning the gap. This CDR3 contains 16 residues. The CDR3 region is CASSQGNGLSTDTQYF. DNA of the CDR3: TGTGCCAGCAGCCAAGGGAACGGGTTAAGCACAGATACGCAGTATTTT.

This rearrangement joins TRBV20-1 to TRBJ1-1, with D perhaps matching TRBD1 (6 bases). Germline V gene lookup returns CDR1 DFQATT and CDR2 SNEGSKA (reference sequence). The CDR3 totals 11 residues. Trimming removed 5 bases from V and 8 bases from J, with 12 bases in between. The CDR3 DNA reads TGCAGTGCTCCTGTCACAGGGGAAGCTTTCTTT. Amino acids: CSAPVTGEAFF.

The genes are TRBV24-1 and TRBJ1-4; D is ambiguous. Trimming removed 11 bases at V and 6 bases at J, with 15 bases between. The germline CDR1 and CDR2 sequences are KGHDR and SFDVKD. This CDR3 contains 13 residues. The CDR3 DNA reads as TGTGCCATCCTAGGCCGGGTGGATGAAAAACTGTTTTTT. Protein product: CAILGRVDEKLFF.

The chain's CDR3 is CASSQDRWGTYEQYF. The CDR3, as DNA: TGTGCCAGCAGCCAGGACAGGTGGGGGACCTACGAGCAGTACTTC. The V gene is TRBV27, the J gene TRBJ2-7, with 7 bases lining up with TRBD1. Germline loops: CDR1 MNHEY, CDR2 SMNVEV (reference sequence). Trimming at V came to 6 bases and at J to 2 bases, leaving 10 bases not matched to a gene. This CDR3 is built from 15 residues.

V and J are TRBV5-6 and TRBJ1-1; the D is unclear. Looked up from germline, CDR1 is SGHDT and CDR2 is YYEEEE. The CDR3 spans 15 residues. V was pared by 1 base and J by 2 bases, with 12 bases between. The DNA of the CDR3 is TGTGCCAGCAGCTTGTACCAACGGGGAAACACTGAAGCTTTCTTT. Translating gives CASSLYQRGNTEAFF. The whole variable domain, filled in from reference TRBV5-6 and TRBJ1-1, reads DAGVTQSPTHLIKTRGQQVTLRCSPKSGHDTVSWYQQALGQGPQFIFQYYEEEERQRGNFPDRFSGHQFPNYSSELNVNALLLGDSALYLCASSLYQRGNTEAFFGQGTRLTVV.

This clone was detected only once. This chain connects TRBV6-1 to TRBJ1-6, with D unresolved. CDR1 and CDR2 (germline): MNHNS, SASEGT. Trimming stripped 7 bases from V and 4 bases from J, with 14 bases between. The CDR3 runs 15 residues. For the CDR3, the DNA is TGTGCCAGCACCCTTACCCCACTGTATAATTCACCCCTCCACTTT. It codes for CASTLTPLYNSPLHF.

This chain links TRBV7-2 with TRBJ1-5; D unclear. V was trimmed by 1 base and J by 9 bases, leaving 4 bases between them. Germline CDR1 and CDR2: SGHTA and FQGNSA. The CDR3 runs to 11 residues. This chain's CDR3 is CASSLGGPQHF. DNA of the CDR3: TGTGCCAGCAGCTTAGGAGGGCCCCAGCATTTT.

The V and J genes are TRBV19 and TRBJ1-1, with 7 bases matching TRBD1. Germline CDR1 and CDR2: LNHDA and SQIVND (reference sequence). The J segment lost 4 bases and the V segment lost 3 bases, leaving 2 bases of the junction unmatched. The CDR3 consists of 13 residues. The DNA of the CDR3 is TGTGCCAGTAGTATGACAGGGCCCACTGAAGCTTTCTTT. Its translation: CASSMTGPTEAFF.

This clone appeared once. V usage is TRBV18 and J usage is TRBJ1-5, with a weak D call TRBD1 (6 bases). The germline V gene has CDR1 KGHSH and CDR2 LQKENI. The ends were cut back, 6 bases at V and 1 base at J, with 13 bases in the middle. The CDR3 runs 15 residues. CDR3 region: CASSAEQGSNQPQHF. In DNA, the CDR3 is TGTGCCAGCTCCGCTGAACAGGGAAGCAATCAGCCCCAGCATTTT.

The V gene is TRBV7-2, the J gene TRBJ1-1, with unresolved D. This CDR3 is 14 amino acids long. Trimming took 5 bases from V and 4 from J, leaving 14 bases between them. The germline gives CDR1 SGHTA, CDR2 FQGNSA. In nucleotides, the CDR3 is TGTGCCAGCAGCCCCGGAGGTGGGGTCACTGAAGCTTTCTTT. It specifies CASSPGGGVTEAFF. Filled out from reference TRBV7-2 and TRBJ1-1, the complete variable domain reads GAGVSQSPSNKVTEKGKDVELRCDPISGHTALYWYRQSLGQGLEFLIYFQGNSAPDKSGLPSDRFSAERTGGSVSTLTIQRTQQEDSAVYLCASSPGGGVTEAFFGQGTRLTVV.

The V and J genes are TRBV5-1 and TRBJ1-3, with unresolved D. CDR1 and CDR2 (germline): SGHRS, YFSETQ. Trimming took off 0 bases at V and 0 bases at J, with 13 bases between the two ends. The CDR3 consists of 17 residues. The CDR3: CASSLAQLTSSGNTIYF. DNA of the CDR3: TGCGCCAGCAGCTTGGCACAACTAACTAGCTCTGGAAACACCATATATTTT.

J is TRBJ1-2 and V is TRBV2; the D is unclear. The CDR3 has 14 residues. Looked up from germline, CDR1 is SNHLY and CDR2 is FYNNEI. V was cut by 2 bases and J by 2 bases, with 9 bases left in between. CDR3 protein: CASSEYPQNYGYTF. CDR3 sequence (DNA): TGTGCCAGCAGTGAATACCCACAGAACTATGGCTACACCTTC.